This TCR beta chain was profiled in a study of cytomegalovirus exposure and HLA in healthy donors. As to this clone: Its antigen remains unidentified.

CDR1 and CDR2 (germline): GTSNPN, SVGIG (reference sequence). The V and J ends lost 1 base and 6 bases, in that order; junction bases with no gene match: 2. The CDR3 sequence is 13 residues long. The PCR employed 60 Vbeta primers together with 13 Jbeta primers. Libraries were prepared by immunoSEQ multiplex PCR; TCRdb keeps only in-frame clonotypes and omits some of them. The sample includes some 180,000 clones, 70% to 80% of them seen just once. Study-level results: Roughly uniform sequencing depth across donors was assumed, possibly incorrectly.

The chain uses TRBV30 and TRBJ2-1; 8 bases fit TRBD1. The clonotype was recovered from a male donor in good health and CMV-seronegative. Source material: PBMCs. CDR3 protein: CAWSGTGSNEQFF. In nucleotides, the CDR3 is TGTGCCTGGAGTGGGACAGGGAGCAATGAGCAGTTCTTC.